The rows below give T cell receptor beta chains drawn from one sample of a study of T cell responses to AZD1222 COVID-19 vaccine. Assay used: immunoSEQ multiplex PCR; TCRdb lists only in-frame clones, some missing. The sample records some 130,000 clones, approximately 90% being singletons. Sequenced material: peripheral blood, taken on day 0 of AZD1222 vaccination. The receptors stem from an adult in good health. Each CDR3 is given with its conserved first and last residue. The D gene is left open where the match is weak.

D | J | V | CDR3 | DNA
- | TRBJ2-5 | TRBV7-7 | CASSVTGWGETQYF | TGTGCCAGCAGCGTAACAGGGTGGGGGGAGACCCAGTACTTC
- | TRBJ1-1 | TRBV6-5 | CASNEGWANTEAFF | TGTGCCAGCAACGAAGGGTGGGCTAACACTGAAGCTTTCTTT
TRBD2 | TRBJ2-7 | TRBV19 | CASSMGLAYEQYF | TGTGCCAGTAGTATGGGACTAGCCTACGAGCAGTACTTC
TRBD1 | TRBJ1-5 | TRBV27 | CASSTGTGGGQPQHF | TGTGCCAGCAGCACCGGGACAGGGGGCGGTCAGCCCCAGCATTTT
- | TRBJ1-4 | TRBV27 | CASSSRRTREKLFF | TGTGCCAGCAGTTCTCGCCGGACTCGTGAAAAACTGTTTTTT
TRBD1 | TRBJ1-1 | TRBV7-9 | CASSRENRGTEAFF | TGTGCCAGCAGCCGGGAAAACAGGGGTACTGAAGCTTTCTTT
TRBD1 | TRBJ1-2 | TRBV6-5 | CASSHETGVGYTF | TGTGCCAGCAGCCACGAGACAGGGGTTGGCTACACCTTC
- | TRBJ2-1 | TRBV7-2 | CASSNGQDSAEQFF | TGTGCCAGCAGCAACGGGCAGGATAGCGCCGAGCAGTTCTTC
- | TRBJ1-2 | TRBV28 | CASTRDGTYGYTF | TGTGCCAGCACACGGGACGGGACCTATGGCTACACCTTC
- | TRBJ1-5 | TRBV15 | CATSRSEEPQHF | TGTGCCACCAGCAGATCTGAGGAGCCCCAGCATTTT
- | TRBJ1-2 | TRBV3-1/TRBV3-2 | CASSQDTNFNYGYTF | TGTGCCAGCAGCCAAGACACTAACTTTAACTATGGCTACACCTTC